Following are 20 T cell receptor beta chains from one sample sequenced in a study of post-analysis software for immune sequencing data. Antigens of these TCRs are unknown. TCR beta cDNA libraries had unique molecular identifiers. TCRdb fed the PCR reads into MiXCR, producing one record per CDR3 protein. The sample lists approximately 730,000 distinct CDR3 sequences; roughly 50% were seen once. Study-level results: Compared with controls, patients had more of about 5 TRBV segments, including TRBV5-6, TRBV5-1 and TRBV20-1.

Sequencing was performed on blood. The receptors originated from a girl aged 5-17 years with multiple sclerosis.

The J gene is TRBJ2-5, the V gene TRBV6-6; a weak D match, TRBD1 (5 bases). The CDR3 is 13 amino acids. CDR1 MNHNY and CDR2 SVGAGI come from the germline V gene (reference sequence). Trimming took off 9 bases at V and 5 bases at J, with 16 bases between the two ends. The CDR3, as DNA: TGTGCCAGTCGGACATCGACAAGCGAGACCCAGTACTTC. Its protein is CASRTSTSETQYF.

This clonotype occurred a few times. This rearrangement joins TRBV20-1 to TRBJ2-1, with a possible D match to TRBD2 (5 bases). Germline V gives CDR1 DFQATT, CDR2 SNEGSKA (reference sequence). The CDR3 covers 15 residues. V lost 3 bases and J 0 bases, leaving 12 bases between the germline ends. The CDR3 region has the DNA TGCAGTGCTAGCGGCGGACTCCTCTCCTACAATGAGCAGTTCTTC. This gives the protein CSASGGLLSYNEQFF.

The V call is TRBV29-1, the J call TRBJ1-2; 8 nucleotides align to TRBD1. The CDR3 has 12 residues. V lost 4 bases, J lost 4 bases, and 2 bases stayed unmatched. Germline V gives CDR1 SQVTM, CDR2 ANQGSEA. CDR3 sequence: CSVGTGSYGYTF. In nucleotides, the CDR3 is TGCAGCGTTGGGACAGGGTCCTATGGCTACACCTTC.

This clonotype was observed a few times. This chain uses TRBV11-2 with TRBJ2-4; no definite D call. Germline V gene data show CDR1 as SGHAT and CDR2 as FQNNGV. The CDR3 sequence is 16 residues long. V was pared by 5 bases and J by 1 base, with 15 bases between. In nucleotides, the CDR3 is TGTGCCAGCAGCCCCGGACCGCTGGGGGCCAAAAACATTCAGTACTTC. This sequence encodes CASSPGPLGAKNIQYF.

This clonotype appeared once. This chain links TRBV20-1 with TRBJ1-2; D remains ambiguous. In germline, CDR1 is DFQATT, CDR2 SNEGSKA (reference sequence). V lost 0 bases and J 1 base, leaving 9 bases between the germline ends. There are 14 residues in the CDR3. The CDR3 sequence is CSARDLVDNYGYTF. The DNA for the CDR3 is TGCAGTGCTAGAGATCTGGTAGATAACTATGGCTACACCTTC.

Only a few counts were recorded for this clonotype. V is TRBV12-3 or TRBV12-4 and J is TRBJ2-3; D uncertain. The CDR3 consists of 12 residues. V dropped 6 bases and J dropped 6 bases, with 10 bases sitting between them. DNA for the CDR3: TGTGCCAGCAGACGCACTTCGGATACGCAGTATTTT. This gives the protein CASRRTSDTQYF.

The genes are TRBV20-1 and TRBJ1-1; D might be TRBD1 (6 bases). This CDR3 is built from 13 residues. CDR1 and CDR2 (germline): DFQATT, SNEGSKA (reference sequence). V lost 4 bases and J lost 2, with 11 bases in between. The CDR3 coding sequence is TGCAGTGCTATTGGACAGCCTAACACTGAAGCTTTCTTT. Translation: CSAIGQPNTEAFF.

The CDR3 DNA is TGCAGTATCGGAGGAGTACTTAGCACAGATACGCAGTATTTT. It translates to CSIGGVLSTDTQYF. This chain joins TRBV20-1 and TRBJ2-3; D might be TRBD2 (5 bases). Per germline, CDR1 DFQATT and CDR2 SNEGSKA (reference sequence). CDR3 length equals 14 residues. V was cut by 8 bases and J by 0 bases, with 15 bases left in between.

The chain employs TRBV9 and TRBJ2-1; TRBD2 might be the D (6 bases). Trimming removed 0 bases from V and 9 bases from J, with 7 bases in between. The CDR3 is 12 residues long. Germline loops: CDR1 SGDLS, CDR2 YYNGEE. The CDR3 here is CASSVVGGEQFF. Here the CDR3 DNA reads TGTGCCAGCAGCGTAGTGGGGGGTGAGCAGTTCTTC.

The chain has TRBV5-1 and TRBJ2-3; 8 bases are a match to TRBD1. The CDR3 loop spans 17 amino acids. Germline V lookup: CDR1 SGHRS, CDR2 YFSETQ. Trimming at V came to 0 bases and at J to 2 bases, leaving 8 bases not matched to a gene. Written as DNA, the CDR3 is TGCGCCAGCAGCTTGGGGACAGGGAAGATTCCCACAGATACGCAGTATTTT. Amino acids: CASSLGTGKIPTDTQYF.

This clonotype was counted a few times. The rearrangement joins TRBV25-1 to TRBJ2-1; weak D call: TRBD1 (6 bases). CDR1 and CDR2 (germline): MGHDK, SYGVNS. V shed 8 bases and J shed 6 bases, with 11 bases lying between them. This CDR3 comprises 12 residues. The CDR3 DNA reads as TGTGCCAGCGGGGGCGTATGCAATGAGCAGTTCTTC. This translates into CASGGVCNEQFF.

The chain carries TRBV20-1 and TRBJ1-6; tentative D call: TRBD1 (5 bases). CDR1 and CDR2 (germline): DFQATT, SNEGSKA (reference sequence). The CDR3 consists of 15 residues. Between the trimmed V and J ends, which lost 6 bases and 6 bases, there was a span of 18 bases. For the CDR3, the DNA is TGCAGTGCGCCTTCGTCAGGGCAGGGTAATTCACCCCTCCACTTT. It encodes CSAPSSGQGNSPLHF.

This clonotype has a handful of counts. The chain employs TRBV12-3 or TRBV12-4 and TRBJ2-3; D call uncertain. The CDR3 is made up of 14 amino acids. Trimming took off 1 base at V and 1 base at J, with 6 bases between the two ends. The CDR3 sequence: CASSLGPGTDTQYF. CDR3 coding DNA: TGTGCCAGCAGTTTAGGTCCAGGCACAGATACGCAGTATTTT.

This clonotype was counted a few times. The CDR3 protein is CASSQGVGTGAFEQFF. CDR3 nucleotide sequence: TGCGCCAGCAGCCAGGGGGTCGGGACAGGGGCTTTTGAGCAGTTCTTC. The rearrangement uses TRBV4-1 and TRBJ2-1; 10 nucleotides line up with TRBD1. V shed 3 bases, J shed 9 bases, and the junction held 11 bases outside the gene matches. The CDR3 is 16 amino acids. The germline V gene encodes CDR1 MGHRA and CDR2 YSYEKL.

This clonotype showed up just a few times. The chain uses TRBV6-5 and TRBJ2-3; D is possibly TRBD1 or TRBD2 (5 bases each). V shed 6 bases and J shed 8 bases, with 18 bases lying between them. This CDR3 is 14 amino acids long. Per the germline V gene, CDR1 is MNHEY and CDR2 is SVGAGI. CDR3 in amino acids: CASSPGPSLLTQYF. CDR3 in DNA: TGTGCCAGCAGCCCGGGACCCAGCCTTCTTACGCAGTATTTT.

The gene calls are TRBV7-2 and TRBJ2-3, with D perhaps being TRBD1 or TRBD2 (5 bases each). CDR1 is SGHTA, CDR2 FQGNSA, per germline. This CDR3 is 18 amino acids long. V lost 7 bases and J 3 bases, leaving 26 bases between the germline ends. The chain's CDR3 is CASNKIRSIGTETDTQYF. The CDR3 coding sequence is TGTGCCAGCAACAAAATACGGAGTATCGGGACCGAAACAGATACGCAGTATTTT. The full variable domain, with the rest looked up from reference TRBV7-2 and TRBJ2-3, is GAGVSQSPSNKVTEKGKDVELRCDPISGHTALYWYRQSLGQGLEFLIYFQGNSAPDKSGLPSDRFSAERTGGSVSTLTIQRTQQEDSAVYLCASNKIRSIGTETDTQYFGPGTRLTVL.

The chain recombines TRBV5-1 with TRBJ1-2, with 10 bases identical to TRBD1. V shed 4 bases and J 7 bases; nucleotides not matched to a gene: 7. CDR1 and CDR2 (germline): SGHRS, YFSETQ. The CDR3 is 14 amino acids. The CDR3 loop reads CASSPSGQGLGYTF. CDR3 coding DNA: TGCGCCAGCAGCCCCTCGGGACAGGGGCTTGGCTACACCTTC.

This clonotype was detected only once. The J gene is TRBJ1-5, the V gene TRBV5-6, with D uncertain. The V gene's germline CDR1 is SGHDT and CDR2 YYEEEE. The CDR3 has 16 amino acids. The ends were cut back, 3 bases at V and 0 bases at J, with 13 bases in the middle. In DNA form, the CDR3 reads TGTGCCAGCAGCTCATGGAAGACCTATAGCAATCAGCCCCAGCATTTT. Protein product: CASSSWKTYSNQPQHF.

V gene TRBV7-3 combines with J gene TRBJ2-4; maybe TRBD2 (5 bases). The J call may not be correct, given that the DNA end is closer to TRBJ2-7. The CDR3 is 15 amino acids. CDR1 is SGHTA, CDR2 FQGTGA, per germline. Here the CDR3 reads CASSLSGQVTYEQYF. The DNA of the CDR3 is TGTGCCAGCAGCTTAAGCGGGCAGGTTACCTACGAGCAGTACTTC.

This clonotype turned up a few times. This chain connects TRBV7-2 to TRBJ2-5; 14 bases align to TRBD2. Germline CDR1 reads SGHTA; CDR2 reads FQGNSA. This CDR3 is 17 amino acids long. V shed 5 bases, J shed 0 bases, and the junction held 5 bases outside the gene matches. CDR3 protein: CASSPRLAGGYQETQYF. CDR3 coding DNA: TGTGCCAGCAGCCCCCGACTAGCGGGAGGGTACCAAGAGACCCAGTACTTC.